The sample holds a few counts of the clone carrying this T cell receptor beta chain. This sample stems from a study of T-cell memory formation after mild COVID-19. Via MiXCR, TCRdb re-called the 5' RACE reads, giving one row per CDR3 protein. This table holds 400,000 to 500,000 distinct CDR3 sequences, 20% to 25% found once. Per germline, CDR1 SEHNR and CDR2 FQNEAQ (reference sequence). V lost 0 bases and J 4 bases, leaving 9 bases between the germline ends. The CDR3 is made up of 14 amino acids. The sequence was obtained from an adult woman who had mild COVID-19 (a few samples of this study predate the infection). Cell type and time point are not known. Sequencing used PBMCs or a T cell subset sorted from them (not recorded which). The rearrangement links TRBV7-9 to TRBJ2-5; either TRBD1 or TRBD2 may supply D (5 bases each). The CDR3 DNA sequence: TGTGCCAGCAGCTTAGCCATCGGGGCAGAGACCCAGTACTTC. It yields the protein CASSLAIGAETQYF.